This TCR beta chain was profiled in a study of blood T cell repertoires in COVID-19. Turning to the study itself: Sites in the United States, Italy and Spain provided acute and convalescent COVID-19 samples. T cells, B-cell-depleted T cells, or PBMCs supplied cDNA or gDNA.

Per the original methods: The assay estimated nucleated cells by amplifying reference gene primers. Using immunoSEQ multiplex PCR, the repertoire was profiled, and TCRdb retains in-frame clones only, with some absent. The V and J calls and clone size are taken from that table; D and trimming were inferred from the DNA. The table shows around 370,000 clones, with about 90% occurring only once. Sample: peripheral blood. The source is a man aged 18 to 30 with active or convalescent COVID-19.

CDR3 region: CANAPGTGVLGSYYEQYF. The CDR3 DNA reads TGTGCCAACGCTCCCGGGACAGGGGTCCTTGGAAGCTACTACGAGCAGTACTTC. The chain recombines TRBV10-3 with TRBJ2-7; 10 bases are shared with TRBD1. This CDR3 is 18 amino acids long. V was pared by 10 bases and J by 3 bases, with 21 bases of the junction left unmatched. Per germline, CDR1 ENHRY and CDR2 SYGVKD.